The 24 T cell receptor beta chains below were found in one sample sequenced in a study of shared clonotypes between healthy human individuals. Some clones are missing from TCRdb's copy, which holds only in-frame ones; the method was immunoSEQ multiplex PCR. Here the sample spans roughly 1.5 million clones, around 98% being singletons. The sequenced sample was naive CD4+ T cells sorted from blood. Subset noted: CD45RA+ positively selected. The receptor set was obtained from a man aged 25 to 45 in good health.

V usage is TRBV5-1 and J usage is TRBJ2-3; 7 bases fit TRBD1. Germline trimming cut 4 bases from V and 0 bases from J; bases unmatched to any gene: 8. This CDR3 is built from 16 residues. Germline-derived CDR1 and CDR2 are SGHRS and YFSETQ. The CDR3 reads CASSPIGTASTDTQYF. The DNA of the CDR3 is TGCGCCAGCAGCCCGATTGGGACAGCTAGCACAGATACGCAGTATTTT.

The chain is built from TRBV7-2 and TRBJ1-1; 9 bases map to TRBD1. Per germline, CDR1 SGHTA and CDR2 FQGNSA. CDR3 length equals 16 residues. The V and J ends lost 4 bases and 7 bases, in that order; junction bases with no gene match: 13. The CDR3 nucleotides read TGTGCCAGCAGCTCCGGGACAGGGTCCCCGCGGGGTGAAGCTTTCTTT. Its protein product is CASSSGTGSPRGEAFF.

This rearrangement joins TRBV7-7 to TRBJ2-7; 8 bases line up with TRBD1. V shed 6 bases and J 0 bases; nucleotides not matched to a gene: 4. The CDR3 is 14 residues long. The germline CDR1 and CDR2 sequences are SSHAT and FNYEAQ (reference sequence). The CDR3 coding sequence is TGTGCCAGCAGTCCGGACAGGGACTCCTACGAGCAGTACTTC. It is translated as CASSPDRDSYEQYF. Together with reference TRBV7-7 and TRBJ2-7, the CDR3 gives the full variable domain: GAGVSQSPRYKVTKRGQDVTLRCDPISSHATLYWYQQALGQGPEFLTYFNYEAQPDKSGLPSDRFSAERPEGSISTLTIQRTEQRDSAMYRCASSPDRDSYEQYFGPGTRLTVT.

The CDR3 region is CATSSKIAGVSEQYF. The CDR3 coding sequence is TGTGCCACCAGCAGCAAAATAGCGGGAGTGAGTGAGCAGTACTTC. This chain connects TRBV15 to TRBJ2-7; 9 bases are a match to TRBD2. The ends lost 3 bases at V and 7 bases at J; junction bases unmatched: 10. Germline V gene data show CDR1 as LNHNV and CDR2 as YYDKDF (reference sequence). This CDR3 has 15 residues.

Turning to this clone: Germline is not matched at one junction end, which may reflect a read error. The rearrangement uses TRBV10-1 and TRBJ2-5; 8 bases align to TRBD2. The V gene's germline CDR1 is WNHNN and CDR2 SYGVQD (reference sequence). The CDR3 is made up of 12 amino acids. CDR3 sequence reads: CASSDSPGTRHF. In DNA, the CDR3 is TGCGCCAGCAGTGATTCCCCCGGGACTAGGCACTTC.

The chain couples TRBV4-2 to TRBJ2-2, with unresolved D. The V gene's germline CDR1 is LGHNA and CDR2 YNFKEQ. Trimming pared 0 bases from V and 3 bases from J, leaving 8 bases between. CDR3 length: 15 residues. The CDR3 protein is CASSQERTYTGELFF. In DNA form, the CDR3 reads TGTGCCAGCAGCCAAGAGCGGACCTACACCGGGGAGCTGTTTTTT.

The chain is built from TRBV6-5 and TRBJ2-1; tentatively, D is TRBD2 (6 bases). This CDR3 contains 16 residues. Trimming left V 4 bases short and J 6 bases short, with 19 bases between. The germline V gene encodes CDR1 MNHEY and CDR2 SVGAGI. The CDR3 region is CASSLRQGLGSNEQFF. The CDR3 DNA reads TGTGCCAGCAGTTTACGCCAGGGTCTCGGGAGCAATGAGCAGTTCTTC.

The CDR3 is CASSLVASGRGYNEQFF. CDR3 coding DNA: TGTGCCAGCAGCTTAGTGGCGAGCGGGAGAGGGTACAATGAGCAGTTCTTC. The chain carries TRBV7-8 and TRBJ2-1; TRBD2 matches 8 bases. V was clipped by 1 base and J by 4 bases; unmatched bases: 9. Germline V lookup: CDR1 SGHVS, CDR2 FQNEAQ. This CDR3 has 17 amino acids.

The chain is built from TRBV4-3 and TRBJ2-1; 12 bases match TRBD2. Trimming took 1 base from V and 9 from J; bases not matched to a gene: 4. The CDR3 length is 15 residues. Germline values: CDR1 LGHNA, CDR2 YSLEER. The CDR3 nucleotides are TGCGCCAGCAGCCAAGGACTAGCGGGAGTGGGTGAGCAGTTCTTC. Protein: CASSQGLAGVGEQFF.

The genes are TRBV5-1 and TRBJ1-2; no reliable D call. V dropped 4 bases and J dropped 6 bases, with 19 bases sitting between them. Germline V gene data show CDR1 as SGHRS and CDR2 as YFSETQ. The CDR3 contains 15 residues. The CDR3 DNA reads TGCGCCAGCAGCGCGGACCCAACTTCCCTCGATGGCTACACCTTC. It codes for CASSADPTSLDGYTF.

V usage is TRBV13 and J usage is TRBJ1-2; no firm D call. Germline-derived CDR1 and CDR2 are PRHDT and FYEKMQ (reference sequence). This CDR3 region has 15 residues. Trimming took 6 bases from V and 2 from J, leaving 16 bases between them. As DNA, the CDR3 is TGTGCCAGCAGTGGTTCCGGCGCAGCCAACTATGGCTACACCTTC. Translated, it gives CASSGSGAANYGYTF. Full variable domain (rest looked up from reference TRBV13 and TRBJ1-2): AAGVIQSPRHLIKEKRETATLKCYPIPRHDTVYWYQQGPGQDPQFLISFYEKMQSDKGSIPDRFSAQQFSDYHSELNMSSLELGDSALYFCASSGSGAANYGYTFGSGTRLTVV.

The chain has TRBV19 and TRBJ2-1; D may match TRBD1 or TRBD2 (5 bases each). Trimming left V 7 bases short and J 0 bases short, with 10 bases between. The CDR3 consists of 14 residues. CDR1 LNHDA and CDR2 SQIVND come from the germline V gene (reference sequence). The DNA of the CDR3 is TGTGCCAGTAACGGGGCTAGCTCCTACAATGAGCAGTTCTTC. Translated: CASNGASSYNEQFF.

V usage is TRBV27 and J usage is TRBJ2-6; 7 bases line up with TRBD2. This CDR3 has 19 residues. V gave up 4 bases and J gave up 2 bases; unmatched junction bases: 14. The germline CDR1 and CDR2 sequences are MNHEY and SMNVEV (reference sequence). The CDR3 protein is CASSSRWEGSDTGANVLTF. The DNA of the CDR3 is TGTGCCAGCAGTTCACGGTGGGAGGGGTCCGACACTGGGGCCAACGTCCTGACTTTC.

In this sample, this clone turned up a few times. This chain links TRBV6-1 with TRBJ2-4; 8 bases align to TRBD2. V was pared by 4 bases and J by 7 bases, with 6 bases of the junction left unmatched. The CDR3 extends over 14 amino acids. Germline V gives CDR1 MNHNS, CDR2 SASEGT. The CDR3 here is CASSGGGRFNIQYF. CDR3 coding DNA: TGTGCCAGCAGTGGGGGCGGGAGGTTCAACATTCAGTACTTC.

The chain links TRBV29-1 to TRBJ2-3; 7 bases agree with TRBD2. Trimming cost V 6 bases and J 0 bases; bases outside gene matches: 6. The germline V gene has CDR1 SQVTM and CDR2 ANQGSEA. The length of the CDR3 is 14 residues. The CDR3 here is CSVKLASSTDTQYF. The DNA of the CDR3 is TGCAGCGTGAAACTAGCGTCTAGCACAGATACGCAGTATTTT.

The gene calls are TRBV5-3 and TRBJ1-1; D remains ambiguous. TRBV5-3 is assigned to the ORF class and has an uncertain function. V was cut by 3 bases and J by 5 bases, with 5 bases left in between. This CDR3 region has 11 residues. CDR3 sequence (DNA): TGTGCCAGAAGCTCCCGGACTGAAGCTTTCTTT. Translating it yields CARSSRTEAFF.

CDR3 sequence: CASSVSPSLSTDTQYF. CDR3 nucleotides: TGTGCCAGCAGCGTATCGCCTAGCCTTAGCACAGATACGCAGTATTTT. The chain carries TRBV9 and TRBJ2-3, with a weak D call TRBD2 (5 bases). Trimming stripped 1 base from V and 0 bases from J, with 12 bases between. Germline CDR1 SGDLS, CDR2 YYNGEE. CDR3 length: 16 residues.

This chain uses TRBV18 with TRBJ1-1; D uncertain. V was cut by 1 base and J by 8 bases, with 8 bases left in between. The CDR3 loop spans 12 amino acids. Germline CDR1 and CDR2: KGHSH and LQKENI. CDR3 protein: CASSPLDIEAFF. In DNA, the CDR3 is TGTGCCAGCTCACCACTTGACATAGAAGCTTTCTTT.

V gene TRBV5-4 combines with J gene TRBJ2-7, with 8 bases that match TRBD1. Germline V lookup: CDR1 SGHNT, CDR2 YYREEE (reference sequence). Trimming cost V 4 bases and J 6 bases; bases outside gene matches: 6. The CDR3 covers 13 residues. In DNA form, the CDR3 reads TGTGCCAGCAGCGCGCTTACAGGGGGCGAGCAGTACTTC. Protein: CASSALTGGEQYF.

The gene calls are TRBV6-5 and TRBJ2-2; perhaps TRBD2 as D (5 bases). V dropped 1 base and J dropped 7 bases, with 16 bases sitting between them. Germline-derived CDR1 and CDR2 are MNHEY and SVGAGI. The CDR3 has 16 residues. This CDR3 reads CASSYWKNRGIGELFF. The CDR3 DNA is TGTGCCAGCAGTTACTGGAAAAACCGGGGAATCGGGGAGCTGTTTTTT.

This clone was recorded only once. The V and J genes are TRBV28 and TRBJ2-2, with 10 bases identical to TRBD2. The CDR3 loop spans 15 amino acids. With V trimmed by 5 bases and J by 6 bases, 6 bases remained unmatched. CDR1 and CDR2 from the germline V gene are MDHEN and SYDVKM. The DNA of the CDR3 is TGTGCCAGCAGTACTCTAGCGGGAGCCCCCGGGGAGCTGTTTTTT. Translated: CASSTLAGAPGELFF. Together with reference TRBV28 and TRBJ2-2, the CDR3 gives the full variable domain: DVKVTQSSRYLVKRTGEKVFLECVQDMDHENMFWYRQDPGLGLRLIYFSYDVKMKEKGDIPEGYSVSREKKERFSLILESASTNQTSMYLCASSTLAGAPGELFFGEGSRLTVL.

The CDR3 sequence: CASRGRTGRKTYNEQFF. The CDR3 DNA is TGTGCCAGCCGAGGGAGAACAGGGAGAAAGACCTACAATGAGCAGTTCTTC. This rearrangement joins TRBV2 to TRBJ2-1; maybe TRBD1 (6 bases). V was cut by 8 bases and J by 2 bases, with 22 bases left in between. This CDR3 is 17 amino acids long. Germline CDR1 and CDR2: SNHLY and FYNNEI.

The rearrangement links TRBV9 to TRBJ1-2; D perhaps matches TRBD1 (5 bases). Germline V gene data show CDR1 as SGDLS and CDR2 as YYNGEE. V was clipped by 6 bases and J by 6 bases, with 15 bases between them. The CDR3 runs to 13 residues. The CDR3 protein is CASTPREKDGYTF. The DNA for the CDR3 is TGTGCCAGCACCCCCAGGGAGAAAGATGGCTACACCTTC.

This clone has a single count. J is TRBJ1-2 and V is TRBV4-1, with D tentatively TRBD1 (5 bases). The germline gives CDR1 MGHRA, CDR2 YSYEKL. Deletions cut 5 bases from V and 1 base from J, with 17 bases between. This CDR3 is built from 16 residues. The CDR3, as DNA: TGCGCCAGCAGCAAACGGGACGTCTCACTTAACTATGGCTACACCTTC. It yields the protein CASSKRDVSLNYGYTF.